The rows below give T cell receptor beta chains drawn from one sample of a study of T cell responses to AZD1222 COVID-19 vaccine. Method: immunoSEQ multiplex PCR; TCRdb's copy keeps in-frame clones and lacks some. The data hold 150,000 or so clones, with around nine tenths observed a single time. The source material was peripheral blood, sampled on day 0 of AZD1222 vaccination. Receptor source: an adult in good health. Each CDR3 is given with its conserved first and last residue. The D gene is left open where the match is weak. Clone size appears in some rows only: once, few, many, or a class for an expanded clone.

NA | TRBJ1-1 | TRBV28 | TRBD1 | TGTGCCAGCAGTTTATTACCACAGGGGGACACTGAAGCTTTCTTT | CASSLLPQGDTEAFF
NA | TRBJ2-5 | TRBV29-1 | NA | TGCAGCGTTGAAGGTACTCCAAAGGGGGAGACCCAGTACTTC | CSVEGTPKGETQYF
many | TRBJ2-1 | TRBV7-3 | NA | TGTGCCAGCAGCCTAATCAACAATGAGCAGTTCTTC | CASSLINNEQFF
NA | TRBJ1-4 | TRBV4-1 | NA | TGCGCCAGCAGCCAAGGCCGACAGCTGAATGAAAAACTGTTTTTT | CASSQGRQLNEKLFF
once | TRBJ2-2 | TRBV7-8 | NA | TGTGCCAGCAGCCGAGGGGGGGGAGCCCTCACCGGGGAGCTGTTTTTT | CASSRGGGALTGELFF
NA | TRBJ2-7 | TRBV5-5 | TRBD2 | TGTGCCAGCAGCTTGGTGTCGGGGGGACGACCCCTCCAGGAGTACTTC | CASSLVSGGRPLQEYF
NA | TRBJ1-2 | TRBV7-8 | NA | TGTGCCAGCAGCGCACTGACAGCTAACTATGGCTACACCTTC | CASSALTANYGYTF
NA | TRBJ1-2 | TRBV13 | NA | TGTGCCAGCAGCCCCCGGACGGCTAACTATGGCTACACCTTC | CASSPRTANYGYTF
NA | TRBJ1-5 | TRBV6-5 | NA | TGTGCCAGCCAGGACAGTAATCAGCCCCAGCATTTT | CASQDSNQPQHF
once | TRBJ1-1 | TRBV3-1/TRBV3-2 | NA | TGTGCCAGCAGCCAAGAACTACAGGACACTGAAGCTTTCTTT | CASSQELQDTEAFF
NA | TRBJ2-3 | TRBV7-9 | NA | TGTGCCAGCAGCTTATGGGCGTTATCTAGCACAGATACGCAGTATTTT | CASSLWALSSTDTQYF
NA | TRBJ1-3 | TRBV10-3 | NA | TGTGCCATCAATCAACAGGGAACGGACTCTGGAAACACCATATATTTT | CAINQQGTDSGNTIYF
NA | TRBJ2-2 | TRBV29-1 | TRBD1 | TGCAGCGTTACCGGGACAGCCGGGGAGCTGTTTTTT | CSVTGTAGELFF
NA | TRBJ2-2 | TRBV7-8 | NA | TGTGCCAGCAGCTTAGCGGGGGAGAGGAGGGAGCTGTTTTTT | CASSLAGERRELFF
NA | TRBJ2-3 | TRBV14 | NA | TGTGCCAGCAGCCGCTGGGGGGCCCCTAGCACAGATACGCAGTATTTT | CASSRWGAPSTDTQYF
NA | TRBJ2-4 | TRBV29-1 | TRBD1 | TGCAGCGTTGTTAAACAGGGGGCAGTCATTCAGTACTTC | CSVVKQGAVIQYF
NA | TRBJ1-2 | TRBV27 | NA | TGTGCCTCCCGACGGAGCGGGGGCTATGGCTACACCTTC | CASRRSGGYGYTF
NA | TRBJ2-7 | TRBV7-2 | TRBD1 | TGTGCCAGCAGCTTGGACAGGGGGAGCTACTACGAGCAGTACTTC | CASSLDRGSYYEQYF
once | TRBJ1-2 | TRBV5-4 | TRBD1 | TGTGCCAGCAGCTATCGGTCGGACAGGGGTGTCTATGGCTACACCTTC | CASSYRSDRGVYGYTF
NA | TRBJ1-4 | TRBV27 | NA | TGTGCCAGCACCTTTCGAGGGGGGGTTAACGAAAAACTGTTTTTT | CASTFRGGVNEKLFF
NA | TRBJ2-3 | TRBV3-1/TRBV3-2 | NA | TGTGCCAGCAGCCAAGGTAGGCGGCCGTCGGATACGCAGTATTTT | CASSQGRRPSDTQYF
NA | TRBJ1-6 | TRBV2 | NA | TGTGCCAGCAGTGGCAGGGATTCACCCCTCCACTTT | CASSGRDSPLHF
NA | TRBJ1-1 | TRBV5-8 | NA | TGTGCCAGCAGCTTGGTCTTGGCAGCGAACACTGAAGCTTTCTTT | CASSLVLAANTEAFF
NA | TRBJ2-7 | TRBV18 | NA | TGTGCCAGCTCACCAGGCTGGGGCGGGACCGGGGGAGCCTACGAGCAGTACTTC | CASSPGWGGTGGAYEQYF
NA | TRBJ1-3 | TRBV7-8 | NA | TGTGCCAGCAGCCAGGGACCGAACTCTGGAAACACCATATATTTT | CASSQGPNSGNTIYF
few | TRBJ2-7 | TRBV27 | NA | TGTGCCAGCAGTCCGGTAGGACACTTCTACGAGCAGTACTTC | CASSPVGHFYEQYF
NA | TRBJ2-5 | TRBV7-9 | TRBD2 | TGTGCCAGCAGCCTTTTGACTAGCGGGGGAGAGACCCAGTACTTC | CASSLLTSGGETQYF
NA | TRBJ2-7 | TRBV5-4 | NA | TGTGCCAGCAGCTTGAGGGGCGAGCAGTACTTC | CASSLRGEQYF
NA | TRBJ1-3 | TRBV2 | NA | TGTGCCAGCAGTGAAGAAAGCGGCGGCTGGGCTGGAAACACCATATATTTT | CASSEESGGWAGNTIYF
NA | TRBJ2-7 | TRBV2 | NA | TGTGCCAGCAGTGATTTGAGAGGACCATACGAGCAGTACTTC | CASSDLRGPYEQYF
NA | TRBJ1-5 | TRBV19 | NA | TGTGCCAGTAGTATAGGGCCGGGGACGAATCAGCCCCAGCATTTT | CASSIGPGTNQPQHF
NA | TRBJ1-5 | TRBV19 | TRBD1 | TGTGCCAGTAGGTCGAGGACAGGTTGGGACAATCAGCCCCAGCATTTT | CASRSRTGWDNQPQHF
NA | TRBJ1-6 | TRBV27 | TRBD1 | TGTGCCAGCAGTGGACAGGTTAATTCACCCCTCCACTTT | CASSGQVNSPLHF
NA | TRBJ1-1 | TRBV19 | NA | TGTGCCAGTAGTATGGCGAGACTGAACACTGAAGCTTTCTTT | CASSMARLNTEAFF
few | TRBJ1-4 | TRBV5-1 | NA | TGCGCCAGCAGCTTAGAGGCTTTTTCTGAAAAACTGTTTTTT | CASSLEAFSEKLFF
few | TRBJ1-2 | TRBV6-1 | TRBD1 | TGTGCCAGCAGTGATCCAACAGGGGGTTGGGGCTACACCTTC | CASSDPTGGWGYTF
NA | TRBJ1-1 | TRBV4-3 | NA | TGCGCCAGCAGCCAAGATGGCACCTTTGAAGCTTTCTTT | CASSQDGTFEAFF
few | TRBJ1-5 | TRBV29-1 | TRBD1 | TGCAGCGTTGAAACAGGGGCCCTCGGGCAGCCCCAGCATTTT | CSVETGALGQPQHF
NA | TRBJ2-6 | TRBV10-3 | TRBD1 | TGTGCCATCAGTGAGGACAGGGGATCTCGGACTGGGGCCAACGTCCTGACTTTC | CAISEDRGSRTGANVLTF
NA | TRBJ1-2 | TRBV21-1 | NA | TGTGCCAGCGGAGAAGACCTCTTAGGAGTTGGCTACACCTTC | CASGEDLLGVGYTF
few | TRBJ2-1 | TRBV28 | NA | TGTGCCAGCAGTTTATCCAACCCAGCGGTCGGTGAGCAGTTCTTC | CASSLSNPAVGEQFF
NA | TRBJ1-2 | TRBV13 | NA | TGTGCCAGCAGGGAAAACTATGGCTACACCTTC | CASRENYGYTF
NA | TRBJ1-1 | TRBV7-9 | NA | TGTGCCAGCAACCGAATCTGGGGAAACACTGAAGCTTTCTTT | CASNRIWGNTEAFF